This passage covers 8 T cell receptor beta chains from one sample sequenced in a study of cytotoxic CD8 clonotypes in ibrutinib-treated CLL. Sequencing used immunoSEQ multiplex PCR; TCRdb keeps in-frame clones, though not all of them. The data show about 140,000 clones, around 93% seen once. This sample comprised PBMCs, obtained after 12 months of ibrutinib treatment. All receptors come from a human donor with chronic lymphocytic leukemia.

This chain links TRBV2 with TRBJ1-4; TRBD1 matches at 9 bases. Germline CDR1 and CDR2: SNHLY and FYNNEI. The V segment lost 8 bases and the J segment 8 bases; nucleotides outside the gene matches: 12. This CDR3 is 15 amino acids long. CDR3 sequence: CASVGQGVAREKLFF. The CDR3 region has the DNA TGTGCCAGCGTGGGACAGGGAGTCGCGAGAGAAAAACTGTTTTTT.

For this clone: The junction does not match germline at one end; this may be a read error. The chain couples TRBV7-7 to TRBJ2-1; tentatively, D is TRBD1 (6 bases). The germline gives CDR1 SSHAT, CDR2 FNYEAQ (reference sequence). This CDR3 region has 16 residues. The CDR3 sequence: CASSPRGVLTYNEQFF. CDR3 nucleotide sequence: TGTGCTAGCAGCCCCAGGGGTGTTTTGACCTACAATGAGCAGTTCTTC.

CDR3 in DNA: TGCAGCGCCGGGACAGGTATGACCATGAACACTGAAGCTTTCTTT. This sequence encodes CSAGTGMTMNTEAFF. V usage is TRBV29-1 and J usage is TRBJ1-1; 8 bases map to TRBD1. V lost 7 bases and J lost 0; bases outside the gene matches: 10. This CDR3 is built from 15 residues. Looked up from germline, CDR1 is SQVTM and CDR2 is ANQGSEA. Variable domain in full (rest from reference TRBV29-1 and TRBJ1-1): SAVISQKPSRDICQRGTSLTIQCQVDSQVTMMFWYRQQPGQSLTLIATANQGSEATYESGFVIDKFPISRPNLTFSTLTVSNMSPEDSSIYLCSAGTGMTMNTEAFFGQGTRLTVV.

V and J are TRBV6-6 and TRBJ2-5, with TRBD1 as a possible D gene (5 bases). Germline-derived CDR1 and CDR2 are MNHNY and SVGAGI (reference sequence). Trimming pared 5 bases from V and 5 bases from J, leaving 18 bases between. This CDR3 spans 15 amino acids. CDR3 sequence: CASSHQDRRSETQYF. Here the CDR3 DNA reads TGTGCCAGCAGTCACCAAGACAGACGGTCGGAGACCCAGTACTTC.

The genes are TRBV7-3 and TRBJ2-3; 7 bases match TRBD1. There are 14 residues in the CDR3. CDR1 and CDR2 from the germline V gene are SGHTA and FQGTGA. J gave up 7 bases and V 5 bases, and 9 bases lay outside the gene matches. The CDR3 here is CASSNGQVPNTQYF. CDR3 in DNA: TGTGCCAGCAGCAACGGACAGGTCCCAAATACGCAGTATTTT. Drawing the rest from reference TRBV7-3 and TRBJ2-3, the complete variable domain is GAGVSQTPSNKVTEKGKYVELRCDPISGHTALYWYRQSLGQGPEFLIYFQGTGAADDSGLPNDRFFAVRPEGSVSTLKIQRTERGDSAVYLCASSNGQVPNTQYFGPGTRLTVL.

The V call is TRBV9, the J call TRBJ1-2, with a possible D match to TRBD1 (6 bases). With 0 bases removed from V and 3 bases from J, the gap between germline ends came to 9 bases. This CDR3 comprises 14 residues. The germline gives CDR1 SGDLS, CDR2 YYNGEE. The CDR3 sequence is CASSVGTGHYGYTF. The CDR3 DNA reads as TGTGCCAGCAGCGTAGGCACAGGGCACTATGGCTACACCTTC.

The chain combines TRBV18 with TRBJ2-6; D unclear. This CDR3 is built from 15 residues. Germline assignment: CDR1 KGHSH and CDR2 LQKENI. With 2 bases removed from V and 2 bases from J, the gap between germline ends came to 7 bases. CDR3 residues: CASSPGATGANVLTF. CDR3 bases: TGTGCCAGCTCACCAGGAGCAACTGGGGCCAACGTCCTGACTTTC.

The chain couples TRBV27 to TRBJ2-4; no firm D call. The CDR3 length is 12 residues. CDR1 is MNHEY, CDR2 SMNVEV, per germline (reference sequence). V shed 6 bases and J shed 6 bases, with 9 bases lying between them. The CDR3 sequence: CASSPAGNIQYF. In DNA form, the CDR3 reads TGTGCCAGCAGCCCCGCAGGAAACATTCAGTACTTC.